Presented here are 25 T cell receptor beta chains from one specimen sequenced in a study of blood T cells in healthy people across ages. Combining a sample-barcoded 5' primer with a J-beta primer mix, a second PCR ran for about 7 to 11 cycles. One entry per CDR3 protein results from TCRdb running MiXCR on the 5' RACE reads. The sample holds 1.6 million or so distinct CDR3 sequences, around 35% seen once. The sequencing input was blood. These receptor sequences come from a woman aged 25 to 39 in good health.

This rearrangement joins TRBV18 to TRBJ2-1; 9 positions match TRBD2. The CDR3 has 16 amino acids. The germline gives CDR1 KGHSH, CDR2 LQKENI. V was clipped by 3 bases and J by 1 base; unmatched bases: 4. The CDR3 DNA reads TGTGCCAGCTCACCGGGACTAGCAGAATCCTACAATGAGCAGTTCTTC. Translation gives CASSPGLAESYNEQFF.

The rearrangement links TRBV21-1 to TRBJ2-7; TRBD1 was called by the table and not checked on the DNA. TRBV21-1 counts as a pseudogene. The CDR3 loop spans 14 amino acids. Written as DNA, the CDR3 is TGTGCCAGCAGCAAAGCGGGGACACCCTACGAGCAGTACTTC. Its translation is CASSKAGTPYEQYF.

This clonotype was seen more than once but under ten times. V usage is TRBV7-8 and J usage is TRBJ1-5; possibly TRBD1 for D (6 bases). Trimming removed 5 bases from V and 0 bases from J, with 23 bases in between. CDR1 SGHVS and CDR2 FQNEAQ come from the germline V gene. CDR3 length: 19 amino acids. CDR3 DNA: TGTGCCAGCAGCCTAATCCCCCCAGGGGATCTCTATAGCAATCAGCCCCAGCATTTT. Translating it yields CASSLIPPGDLYSNQPQHF.

The chain joins TRBV5-1 to TRBJ2-7; weak D call: TRBD2 (6 bases). Trimming stripped 6 bases from V and 0 bases from J, with 16 bases between. The CDR3 is made up of 15 amino acids. CDR1 and CDR2 (germline): SGHRS, YFSETQ. CDR3 in DNA: TGCGCCAGCAATTACGGCGGACTAAGCTCCTACGAGCAGTACTTC. It specifies CASNYGGLSSYEQYF. Full variable domain (rest looked up from reference TRBV5-1 and TRBJ2-7): KAGVTQTPRYLIKTRGQQVTLSCSPISGHRSVSWYQQTPGQGLQFLFEYFSETQRNKGNFPGRFSGRQFSNSRSEMNVSTLELGDSALYLCASNYGGLSSYEQYFGPGTRLTVT.

This chain connects TRBV20-1 to TRBJ1-2, with a tentative D call TRBD1 (5 bases). Germline V lookup: CDR1 DFQATT, CDR2 SNEGSKA (reference sequence). The CDR3 totals 13 residues. The V end lost 4 bases, the J end lost 8 bases, and 17 bases lay between the germline ends. CDR3 sequence: CSATQGIVEGYTF. As DNA, the CDR3 is TGCAGTGCTACCCAGGGTATAGTAGAGGGCTACACCTTC.

This clonotype was seen only once. The genes are TRBV11-2 and TRBJ1-1; the D is unclear. Trimming stripped 7 bases from V and 1 base from J, with 31 bases between. The CDR3 contains 20 residues. Germline CDR1 reads SGHAT; CDR2 reads FQNNGV. The CDR3 region is CASNLPRFEVPPLTNTEAFF. The CDR3 coding sequence is TGTGCCAGCAACCTCCCCCGTTTTGAGGTTCCTCCCCTCACGAACACTGAAGCTTTCTTT.

The chain recombines TRBV29-1 with TRBJ1-1; a possible D gene is TRBD1 (5 bases). Germline assignment: CDR1 SQVTM and CDR2 ANQGSEA. The CDR3 spans 15 residues. Trimming cost V 0 bases and J 6 bases, with 17 bases left between them. CDR3 protein: CSVEEMTAFRAEAFF. CDR3 nucleotide sequence: TGCAGCGTTGAAGAAATGACAGCCTTTAGGGCTGAAGCTTTCTTT.

The J gene is TRBJ1-1, the V gene TRBV20-1; 9 nucleotides line up with TRBD1. The CDR3 extends over 15 amino acids. The germline gives CDR1 DFQATT, CDR2 SNEGSKA (reference sequence). With V trimmed by 3 bases and J by 10 bases, 15 bases remained unmatched. The DNA for the CDR3 is TGCAGTGCTAGCACTACTGCCGCGGGGACAGGGAGAGCTTTCTTT. Translation: CSASTTAAGTGRAFF.

This chain links TRBV5-1 with TRBJ1-4; 11 nucleotides line up with TRBD1. V dropped 3 bases and J dropped 8; count of bases not matched to a gene: 6. Germline assignment: CDR1 SGHRS and CDR2 YFSETQ. The CDR3 totals 15 residues. In DNA form, the CDR3 reads TGCGCCAGCAGCTCCGGACAGGGGGCTACGGAAAAACTGTTTTTT. Translation gives CASSSGQGATEKLFF.

The CDR3 coding sequence is TGCGCCAGCAGCTTTCAGGGGCTGAGCTCCTACGAGCAGTACGTC. Amino acids: CASSFQGLSSYEQYV. The chain combines TRBV5-1 with TRBJ2-7, with TRBD1 as a possible D gene (6 bases). CDR1 and CDR2 (germline): SGHRS, YFSETQ. V lost 2 bases and J 0 bases, leaving 12 bases between the germline ends. This CDR3 has 15 residues.

This clonotype was counted a single time. At one of its ends the junction is not consistent with the germline gene, which may arise from a read error. The chain uses TRBV3-1 and TRBJ1-1; no clear D. The CDR3 length is 13 residues. The germline CDR1 and CDR2 sequences are LGHDT and YNNKEL (reference sequence). The CDR3 DNA sequence: TGTGCCAGCAGCCAAGGGAGGGTCACTAAAGCTTTCTTT. It specifies CASSQGRVTKAFF.

The V and J genes are TRBV19 and TRBJ2-1; no reliable D call. Germline V gene data show CDR1 as LNHDA and CDR2 as SQIVND (reference sequence). Trimming took off 3 bases at V and 9 bases at J, with 9 bases between the two ends. This CDR3 has 12 amino acids. CDR3: CASSIGVPEQFF. DNA of the CDR3: TGTGCCAGTAGTATTGGTGTTCCTGAGCAGTTCTTC.

This clonotype was detected only a few times. The chain joins TRBV6-1 to TRBJ1-2; D is unresolved. V was shortened by 4 bases and J by 4 bases, with 10 bases between the two germline ends. Germline V gene data show CDR1 as MNHNS and CDR2 as SASEGT. The CDR3 runs to 13 residues. CDR3 coding DNA: TGTGCCAGCAGTGTGGAAGGGCCCTATGGCTACACCTTC. The encoded protein is CASSVEGPYGYTF.

The V and J genes are TRBV20-1 and TRBJ2-1; D is possibly TRBD2 (6 bases). V gave up 6 bases and J gave up 2 bases, with 23 bases separating them. Germline V gene sequence: CDR1 DFQATT, CDR2 SNEGSKA (reference sequence). This CDR3 comprises 17 residues. The CDR3 DNA follows: TGCAGTGCCCAAGGACTAACGGGCCTAAATGCCTACAATGAGCAGTTCTTC. Translated, it gives CSAQGLTGLNAYNEQFF.

This clonotype was detected only once. V is TRBV20-1 and J is TRBJ2-1; 7 positions agree with TRBD2. The J segment lost 12 bases and the V segment lost 4 bases, leaving 15 bases of the junction unmatched. Germline V gene sequence: CDR1 DFQATT, CDR2 SNEGSKA (reference sequence). The CDR3 is 14 amino acids. CDR3 region: CSATTTSFGGGQFF. The CDR3 DNA reads TGCAGTGCTACCACGACTAGCTTTGGGGGTGGGCAGTTCTTC.

J is TRBJ1-5 and V is TRBV20-1; 7 bases agree with TRBD1. CDR1 is DFQATT and CDR2 is SNEGSKA in the germline V gene (reference sequence). This CDR3 spans 13 amino acids. With V trimmed by 6 bases and J by 6 bases, 8 bases remained unmatched. The chain's CDR3 is CSAEQGHGQPQHF. In DNA, the CDR3 is TGCAGTGCGGAACAGGGGCACGGTCAGCCCCAGCATTTT.

This chain connects TRBV9 to TRBJ2-2; D remains ambiguous. Germline CDR1 is SGDLS and CDR2 is YYNGEE. V was pared by 0 bases and J by 8 bases, with 11 bases between. There are 14 residues in the CDR3. As DNA, the CDR3 is TGTGCCAGCAGCGTAGCTGGGGTTTCGGGGGAGCTGTTTTTT. It translates to CASSVAGVSGELFF.

The chain couples TRBV5-8 to TRBJ2-1, with unresolved D. The germline V gene encodes CDR1 SGHTS and CDR2 YDEGEE. Trimming pared 1 base from V and 10 bases from J, leaving 12 bases between. This CDR3 is built from 13 residues. Written as DNA, the CDR3 is TGTGCCAGCAGCTTGTTAGGAATTGACGAGCAGTTCTTC. The encoded protein is CASSLLGIDEQFF.

V and J are TRBV29-1 and TRBJ2-1; the match to TRBD2 covers 8 bases. Germline CDR1 and CDR2: SQVTM and ANQGSEA. Trimming removed 5 bases from V and 4 bases from J; junction bases left unmatched: 10. The CDR3 is made up of 15 amino acids. The CDR3 sequence is CSVLAGLGFYNEQFF. The CDR3 DNA reads as TGCAGCGTTCTAGCGGGTCTAGGTTTTTACAATGAGCAGTTCTTC.

This chain connects TRBV6-1 to TRBJ2-4, with TRBD2 identical over 8 bases. The CDR3 is 17 amino acids. The V segment lost 2 bases and the J segment 4 bases; nucleotides outside the gene matches: 10. Germline CDR1 reads MNHNS; CDR2 reads SASEGT. In DNA form, the CDR3 reads TGTGCCAGCAGTGAAAAACCGAGCGGGGGAGGTAAAAACATTCAGTACTTC. Translated: CASSEKPSGGGKNIQYF.

The chain uses TRBV20-1 and TRBJ2-1, with D possibly TRBD1 on 6 matching bases. The CDR3 is made up of 12 amino acids. V was pared by 7 bases and J by 8 bases, with 15 bases between. Germline V gene sequence: CDR1 DFQATT, CDR2 SNEGSKA (reference sequence). The DNA for the CDR3 is TGCAGTGTTCCCCAGGGGTTGGATGAGCAGTTCTTC. Residues: CSVPQGLDEQFF.

Only a few counts were recorded for this clonotype. The chain uses TRBV20-1 and TRBJ2-7; D remains ambiguous. Germline V gene lookup returns CDR1 DFQATT and CDR2 SNEGSKA (reference sequence). The CDR3 covers 11 residues. V was pared by 3 bases and J by 7 bases, with 10 bases between. The CDR3 region has the DNA TGCAGTGCTAGTCCACAACTTGAGCAGTACTTC. Residues: CSASPQLEQYF.

The chain uses TRBV30 and TRBJ2-3, with unresolved D. Per germline, CDR1 GTSNPN and CDR2 SVGIG (reference sequence). The CDR3 has 13 residues. The germline V and J ends were trimmed by 4 bases and 0 bases, with 8 bases remaining between them. The CDR3 DNA reads TGTGCCTGGATCCGAGCTAGCACAGATACGCAGTATTTT. This codes for CAWIRASTDTQYF.

V usage is TRBV4-1 and J usage is TRBJ1-5; D is unclear. CDR1 is MGHRA, CDR2 YSYEKL, per germline. V gave up 2 bases and J gave up 3 bases, with 14 bases separating them. CDR3 length: 16 residues. The CDR3 bases are TGCGCCAGCAGCCAATGGCCCGCGGGTAACAATCAGCCCCAGCATTTT. Residues: CASSQWPAGNNQPQHF.

This clonotype was detected only once. A read error may produce the germline difference seen at one junction end. V gene TRBV6-5 combines with J gene TRBJ2-5; no reliable D call. CDR3 length: 16 residues. CDR1 and CDR2 (germline): MNHEY, SVGAGI. CDR3 protein: CASSYSASLQAETLYF. CDR3 DNA: TGTGCCAGCAGTTACTCCGCCAGTCTCCAGGCGGAGACCCTGTACTTC.